These T cell receptor beta chains were read from a single sample in a study of graft-versus-host responses after intestinal transplantation. For these receptors, no antigen is known. The protocol was immunoSEQ multiplex PCR, while the TCRdb copy is restricted to in-frame clones and leaves out a portion. The repertoire holds about 47,000 clones, with approximately 95% as singletons. The starting material was unstimulated CD8+ T cells sorted from spleen or lymph node cells, obtained before transplant. The receptors originated from a human donor who was the organ donor for an intestinal transplant. Both conserved end residues are part of each CDR3. A D gene is named only where the DNA matches it firmly. Part of the rows lack a size; the others show once, few, many or a class for expanded clones.

>TRBJ2-7|-|-|TRBV29-1
CSVVTGPGFSYEQYF
TGCAGCGTAGTAACCGGGCCAGGGTTCTCCTACGAGCAGTACTTC
>TRBJ2-5|-|-|TRBV5-1
CASSVYRDLETQYF
TGCGCCAGCAGCGTTTACCGGGACTTAGAGACCCAGTACTTC
>TRBJ2-7|-|TRBD2|TRBV7-9
CASSPGGSPNEQYF
TGTGCCAGCAGCCCCGGGGGGTCCCCAAACGAGCAGTACTTC
>TRBJ2-3|-|-|TRBV6-4
CASSEMRAGSRTDTQYF
TGTGCCAGCAGTGAAATGCGTGCGGGTTCTCGCACAGATACGCAGTATTTT
>TRBJ2-2|-|-|TRBV27
CASSLNSPAGDTGELFF
TGTGCCAGCAGTCTTAACTCACCCGCAGGGGATACCGGGGAGCTGTTTTTT
>TRBJ1-1|once|-|TRBV4-3
CASSQDPGNTEAFF
TGCGCCAGCAGCCAAGACCCGGGGAACACTGAAGCTTTCTTT
>TRBJ1-2|-|TRBD1|TRBV4-1
CASSQMTGTVFGYTF
TGCGCCAGCAGCCAAATGACAGGGACTGTCTTTGGCTACACCTTC
>TRBJ1-1|-|TRBD1|TRBV7-9
CASSLSAGQGYTEAFF
TGTGCCAGCAGCTTATCGGCGGGACAGGGTTACACTGAAGCTTTCTTT
>TRBJ1-2|-|-|TRBV2
CASSEATTFGYTF
TGTGCCAGCAGTGAGGCCACCACTTTTGGCTACACCTTC
>TRBJ2-2|-|TRBD1|TRBV28
CAGGQGHTGELFF
TGTGCCGGGGGACAGGGACACACCGGGGAGCTGTTTTTT